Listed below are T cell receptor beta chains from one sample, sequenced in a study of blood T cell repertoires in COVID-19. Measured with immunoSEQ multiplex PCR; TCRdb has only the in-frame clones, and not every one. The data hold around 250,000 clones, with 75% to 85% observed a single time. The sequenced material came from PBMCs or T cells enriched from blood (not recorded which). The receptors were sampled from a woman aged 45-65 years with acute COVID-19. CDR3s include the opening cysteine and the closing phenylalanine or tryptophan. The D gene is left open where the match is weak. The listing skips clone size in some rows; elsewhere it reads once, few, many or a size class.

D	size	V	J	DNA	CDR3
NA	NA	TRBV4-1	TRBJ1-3	TGCGCCAGCCCGGACACCCGCTCTGGAAACACCATATATTTT	CASPDTRSGNTIYF
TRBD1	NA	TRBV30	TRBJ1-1	TGTGCCGGGGACAGGGATGGGGCTGAAGCTTTCTTT	CAGDRDGAEAFF
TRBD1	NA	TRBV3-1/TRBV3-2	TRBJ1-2	TGTGCCAGCAGCCAAGTGCTCTCAGGGGGAAACTATGGCTACACCTTC	CASSQVLSGGNYGYTF
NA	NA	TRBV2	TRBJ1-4	TGTGCCAGCAGTCAACGGGGAGGAGCAACTAATGAAAAACTGTTTTTT	CASSQRGGATNEKLFF
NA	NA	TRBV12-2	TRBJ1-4	TGTGCAAGTCGCCGTAAGCAGGCAGGGGATAGGGAAAAACTGTTTTTT	CASRRKQAGDREKLFF
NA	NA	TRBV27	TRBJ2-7	TGTGCCAGCAGTTTAAGAGCGACAGGTTCCTACGAGCAGTACTTC	CASSLRATGSYEQYF
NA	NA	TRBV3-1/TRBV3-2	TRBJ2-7	TGTGCCAGCAGCCAGGAATCTCAGGGAAACCCCTACGAGCAGTACTTC	CASSQESQGNPYEQYF
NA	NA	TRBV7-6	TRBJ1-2	TGTGCCAGCAGCTTAGTTCCAGGGGAACATGGCTACACCTTC	CASSLVPGEHGYTF
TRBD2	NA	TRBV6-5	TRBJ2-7	TGTGCCAGCAGTTACTATCTAGCGGGGGGTCTGTACGAGCAGTACTTC	CASSYYLAGGLYEQYF
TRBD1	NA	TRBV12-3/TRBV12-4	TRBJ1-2	TGTGCCAGCTTCAACAGGGGCTACGGCTACACCTTC	CASFNRGYGYTF
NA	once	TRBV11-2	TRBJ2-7	TGTGCCAGCAGCTCTGCGACTTATTACGAGCAGTACTTC	CASSSATYYEQYF
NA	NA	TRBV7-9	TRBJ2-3	TGTGCCACCCGGGATCCACCCAGGGATACGCAGTATTTT	CATRDPPRDTQYF
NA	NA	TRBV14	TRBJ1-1	TGTGCCAGCAGCCCCCAGACAGTGAACACTGAAGCTTTCTTT	CASSPQTVNTEAFF
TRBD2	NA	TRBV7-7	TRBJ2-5	TGTGCTAGCAGCTCGACTAGCGGGGGGGCCTTAGAGACCCAGTACTTC	CASSSTSGGALETQYF
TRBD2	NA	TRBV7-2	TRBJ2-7	TGTGCCAGCAGCGGTGTAGCGGGGGGAACCTACGAGCAGTACTTC	CASSGVAGGTYEQYF
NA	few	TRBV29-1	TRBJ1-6	TGCAGCGTGCGGGAGCCGCCGGATTCACCCCTCCACTTT	CSVREPPDSPLHF
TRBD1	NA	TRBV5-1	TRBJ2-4	TGCGCCAGCAGCCCGGGACAGGGAGCCAAAAACATTCAGTACTTC	CASSPGQGAKNIQYF
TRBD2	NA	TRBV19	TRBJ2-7	TGTGCCAGTAGTATGTTAGCGGGGGGTTACGAGCAGTACTTC	CASSMLAGGYEQYF